Listed below are T cell receptor beta chains from one sample, sequenced in a study of blood T cells in healthy people across ages. A single record per CDR3 protein comes from TCRdb applying MiXCR to the 5' RACE reads. The table has around 970,000 distinct CDR3 sequences, just over 50% seen once; the top ten hold 20% to 25%. Sequences were obtained from blood. These receptor sequences come from a woman aged 55-69 years in good health. Both conserved end residues are part of each CDR3. D genes are given only for firm matches. Size is omitted from some rows. Given values are once, few, many or a class for expanded clones.

clone_size	d_call	j_call	v_call	cdr3_aa	cdr3_nt
NA	NA	TRBJ1-1	TRBV3-1	CASSQGRSEAFF	TGTGCCAGCAGCCAAGGCAGGTCTGAAGCTTTCTTT
NA	NA	TRBJ2-1	TRBV6-2/TRBV6-3	CASNPRRLVNEQFF	TGTGCCAGCAATCCGAGACGACTAGTCAATGAGCAGTTCTTC
NA	TRBD1	TRBJ2-2	TRBV6-5	CASKGAATGELFF	TGTGCCAGCAAGGGGGCGGCCACCGGGGAGCTGTTTTTT
NA	NA	TRBJ2-6	TRBV3-1	CASSSKGVRAGANVLTF	TGTGCCAGCAGCTCAAAGGGAGTCAGGGCTGGGGCCAACGTCCTGACTTTC
few	NA	TRBJ2-1	TRBV28	CASSFLGGRGDEQFF	TGTGCCAGCAGTTTTTTGGGGGGCCGGGGGGATGAGCAGTTCTTC
NA	TRBD1	TRBJ2-7	TRBV7-9	CASKGQGAGSEQYF	TGTGCCAGCAAGGGACAGGGGGCAGGTAGTGAGCAGTACTTC
NA	NA	TRBJ2-6	TRBV20-1	CSALLISGANVLTF	TGCAGTGCCCTACTCATATCTGGGGCCAACGTCCTGACTTTC
NA	NA	TRBJ2-1	TRBV4-3	CASSQEASRWGDAQFF	TGCGCCAGCAGCCAAGAAGCTTCGCGGTGGGGGGATGCGCAGTTCTTC
NA	TRBD1	TRBJ2-7	TRBV4-1	CASSQVPDRASYDQYF	TGCGCCAGCAGCCAAGTCCCAGACAGGGCTTCCTACGACCAGTACTTC
NA	TRBD1	TRBJ2-7	TRBV4-3	CASSQDTAGQGYEQYF	TGCGCCAGCAGCCAAGACACCGCGGGACAGGGCTACGAGCAGTACTTC
NA	NA	TRBJ2-7	TRBV27	CASSPRTSSRSYNEQYF	TGTGCCAGCAGTCCCCGTACTAGCTCTCGCTCCTACAATGAGCAGTACTTC
few	NA	TRBJ1-2	TRBV29-1	CSVVKDLTTVSYGYTF	TGCAGCGTTGTGAAGGATCTTACGACAGTAAGCTATGGCTACACCTTC
NA	NA	TRBJ2-3	TRBV12-3/TRBV12-4	CACSFLQLFRTTDTQYF	TGTGCCTGCAGTTTCCTCCAGTTGTTTCGGACTACAGATACGCAGTATTTT
NA	TRBD2	TRBJ2-5	TRBV7-9	CASTPGLAGSYGQYF	TGTGCCAGCACCCCGGGACTAGCGGGATCCTACGGGCAGTACTTC
few	TRBD1	TRBJ2-5	TRBV6-2/TRBV6-3	CASGQGGQGNQETQYF	TGTGCCAGCGGCCAAGGAGGACAGGGGAACCAAGAGACCCAGTACTTC
NA	NA	TRBJ2-3	TRBV20-1	CSALDPEAGTDTQYF	TGCAGTGCTCTGGACCCCGAGGCGGGCACAGATACGCAGTATTTT
NA	TRBD2	TRBJ2-5	TRBV4-1	CASSQVGGEETQYF	TGCGCCAGCAGCCAAGTCGGGGGGGAAGAGACCCAGTACTTC
NA	TRBD2	TRBJ2-3	TRBV7-2	CASSPPGGRGLRADTQYF	TGTGCCAGCAGCCCACCGGGCGGGAGAGGGTTAAGGGCAGATACGCAGTATTTT
few	TRBD2	TRBJ2-7	TRBV12-3/TRBV12-4	CASRTSGRAYEQYF	TGTGCCAGCAGGACTAGCGGGAGGGCCTACGAGCAGTACTTC
few	NA	TRBJ2-5	TRBV12-3/TRBV12-4	CASSYDRSWETQYF	TGTGCCAGCAGCTATGACAGGAGCTGGGAGACCCAGTACTTC
NA	TRBD2	TRBJ2-3	TRBV5-8	CASSLLLAGGPMGTDTQYF	TGTGCCAGCAGCTTGTTACTAGCGGGAGGGCCAATGGGCACAGATACGCAGTATTTT
NA	TRBD2	TRBJ2-7	TRBV7-9	CASSLDPREGRYEQYF	TGTGCCAGCAGCTTAGATCCCCGGGAGGGCCGGTACGAGCAGTACTTC
NA	NA	TRBJ1-4	TRBV5-1	CASSLRGDTEKLFF	TGCGCCAGCAGCTTGCGGGGAGATACGGAAAAACTGTTTTTT
once	TRBD2	TRBJ2-7	TRBV28	CASSFETSILHFSYNEQYF	TGTGCCAGCAGTTTCGAGACTAGCATATTACACTTCTCCTACAATGAGCAGTACTTC
few	NA	TRBJ1-5	TRBV29-1	CSVGVSSNQPQHF	TGCAGCGTTGGGGTCAGTAGCAATCAGCCCCAGCATTTT
NA	TRBD2	TRBJ2-1	TRBV20-1	CSASPSGGSSYNEQFF	TGCAGTGCTAGTCCTAGCGGGGGGAGCTCCTACAATGAGCAGTTCTTC
many	TRBD2	TRBJ2-7	TRBV12-3/TRBV12-4	CASSPIAGVSEQYF	TGTGCCAGCAGCCCAATAGCGGGAGTTTCCGAGCAGTACTTC
NA	NA	TRBJ2-6	TRBV28	CASSLFTGRAGANVLTF	TGTGCCAGCAGTTTATTCACGGGGCGAGCTGGGGCCAACGTCCTGACTTTC
once	TRBD2	TRBJ2-7	TRBV3-1	CASSQEPTSDYEQYF	TGTGCCAGCAGCCAAGAACCGACTAGCGACTACGAGCAGTACTTC
NA	TRBD2	TRBJ2-1	TRBV28	CASSPLAASSYNEQFF	TGTGCCAGCAGTCCACTAGCGGCGAGCTCCTACAATGAGCAGTTCTTC
NA	NA	TRBJ2-7	TRBV28	CASSLRQGSHEQYF	TGTGCCAGCAGTTTAAGGCAGGGGAGCCACGAGCAGTACTTC
many	TRBD2	TRBJ2-5	TRBV7-2	CASSLGRSSGVNEQYF	TGTGCCAGCAGCTTAGGCCGTTCTAGCGGGGTTAATGAGCAGTACTTC
NA	NA	TRBJ2-1	TRBV4-3	CASSQDLGAGAPYNERFF	TGCGCCAGCAGCCAAGATTTGGGGGCGGGAGCCCCCTACAATGAGCGGTTCTTC
NA	TRBD1	TRBJ2-1	TRBV20-1	CSARARDSLRTVNEQFF	TGCAGTGCTAGAGCCCGGGACAGTCTGCGTACAGTCAATGAGCAGTTCTTC
many	TRBD2	TRBJ2-3	TRBV29-1	CSVETGGSTDTQYF	TGCAGCGTTGAAACGGGAGGAAGCACAGATACGCAGTATTTT
NA	NA	TRBJ2-5	TRBV29-1	CSGSKAQETQYF	TGCAGCGGCAGCAAAGCCCAAGAGACCCAGTACTTC
NA	NA	TRBJ2-3	TRBV12-3/TRBV12-4	CASILSRHTDTQYF	TGTGCCAGCATATTATCGCGACACACAGATACGCAGTATTTT
NA	NA	TRBJ2-3	TRBV11-1	CASVGPPIVDTQYF	TGTGCCAGCGTCGGGCCGCCCATTGTGGATACGCAGTATTTT
NA	NA	TRBJ1-1	TRBV20-1	CSARDPGTMNTEAFF	TGCAGTGCTAGAGACCCCGGGACGATGAACACTGAAGCTTTCTTT
NA	TRBD1	TRBJ1-1	TRBV29-1	CSVVKGAMNTEAFF	TGCAGCGTTGTAAAGGGGGCCATGAACACTGAAGCTTTCTTT
few	NA	TRBJ2-6	TRBV4-1	CASSPPGLVSGANVLTF	TGCGCCAGCAGCCCACCGGGGCTAGTCTCTGGGGCCAACGTCCTGACTTTC
NA	NA	TRBJ2-3	TRBV29-1	CSVVVAGTDTQYF	TGCAGCGTTGTGGTGGCAGGCACAGATACGCAGTATTTT
NA	TRBD2	TRBJ2-7	TRBV20-1	CSARDLRSGGTYEQYF	TGCAGTGCTAGAGATCTTAGATCGGGGGGGACCTACGAGCAGTACTTC
NA	TRBD1	TRBJ2-1	TRBV5-1	CASSGPGQGYNEQFF	TGCGCCAGCAGCGGGCCCGGACAGGGGTACAATGAGCAGTTCTTC
NA	TRBD1	TRBJ2-5	TRBV6-2/TRBV6-3	CASSFSGQRQETQYF	TGTGCCAGCAGTTTTTCGGGACAGAGACAAGAGACCCAGTACTTC
NA	NA	TRBJ1-6	TRBV6-5	CASSYGQFNSPLHF	TGTGCCAGCAGCTATGGACAGTTTAATTCACCCCTCCACTTT
once	NA	TRBJ1-1	TRBV6-2/TRBV6-3	CASIPMGLGTEAFF	TGTGCCAGCATTCCCATGGGGCTGGGGACTGAAGCTTTCTTT
few	TRBD2	TRBJ2-5	TRBV20-1	CSARVAGSQTQYF	TGCAGTGCTAGAGTAGCGGGCTCCCAGACCCAGTACTTC
NA	TRBD1	TRBJ2-7	TRBV5-1	CASSLADRALYEQYF	TGCGCCAGCAGCTTGGCAGACAGGGCCTTGTACGAGCAGTACTTC
NA	NA	TRBJ2-7	TRBV5-1	CASHGQGNYEQYF	TGCGCCAGCCATGGGCAGGGAAACTACGAGCAGTACTTC
few	TRBD2	TRBJ2-1	TRBV29-1	CSVDTSGSRGYNEQFF	TGCAGCGTTGATACTAGCGGGAGTAGGGGCTACAATGAGCAGTTCTTC
NA	NA	TRBJ1-1	TRBV5-6	CASSFQGRGWTEAFF	TGTGCCAGCAGCTTTCAGGGAAGAGGATGGACTGAAGCTTTCTTT
NA	NA	TRBJ2-3	TRBV20-1	CSARVDPASTDTQYF	TGCAGTGCTAGAGTGGACCCAGCTAGCACAGATACGCAGTATTTT